The T cell receptor beta chain described here comes from a study of CD8 T cells in Susac syndrome. Germline CDR1 reads SNHLY; CDR2 reads FYNNEI. This CDR3 region has 14 residues. Trimming stripped 4 bases from V and 2 bases from J, with 11 bases between. Random hexamers primed reverse transcription of about 0.5 to 1 ug RNA. With immunoSEQ multiplex PCR, TCR beta CDR3 was amplified across 54 Vbeta and 13 Jbeta. TCRdb reanalysed the immunoSEQ multiplex PCR reads using MiXCR and keeps one entry per CDR3 protein. This table has 160,000 or so distinct CDR3 sequences, around 95% appearing once. FACS was used to enrich TEMRA cells, whereas the CD8+ and CD4+ T cells were obtained by negative isolation.

The material sequenced was CD4+ T cells from PBMCs. The receptor's source is a human donor in good health. The chain joins TRBV2 to TRBJ1-1, with a possible D match to TRBD1 (6 bases). CDR3 in amino acids: CASSATGSNTEAFF. For the CDR3, the DNA is TGTGCCAGCAGTGCTACAGGGAGCAACACTGAAGCTTTCTTT.